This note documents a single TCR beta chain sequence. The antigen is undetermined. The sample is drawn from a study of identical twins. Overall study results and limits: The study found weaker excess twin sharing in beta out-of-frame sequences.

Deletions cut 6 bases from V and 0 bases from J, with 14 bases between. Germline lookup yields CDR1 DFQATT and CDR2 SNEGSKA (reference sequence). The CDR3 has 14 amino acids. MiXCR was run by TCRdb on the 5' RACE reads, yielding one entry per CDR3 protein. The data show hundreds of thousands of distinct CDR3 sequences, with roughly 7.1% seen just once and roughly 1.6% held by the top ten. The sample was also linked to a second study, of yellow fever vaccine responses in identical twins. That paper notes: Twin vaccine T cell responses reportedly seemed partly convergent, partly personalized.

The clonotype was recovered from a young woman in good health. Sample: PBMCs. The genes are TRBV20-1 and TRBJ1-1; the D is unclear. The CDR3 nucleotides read TGCAGTGCCGCGGCACAGCCCATGAACACTGAAGCTTTCTTT. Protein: CSAAAQPMNTEAFF.